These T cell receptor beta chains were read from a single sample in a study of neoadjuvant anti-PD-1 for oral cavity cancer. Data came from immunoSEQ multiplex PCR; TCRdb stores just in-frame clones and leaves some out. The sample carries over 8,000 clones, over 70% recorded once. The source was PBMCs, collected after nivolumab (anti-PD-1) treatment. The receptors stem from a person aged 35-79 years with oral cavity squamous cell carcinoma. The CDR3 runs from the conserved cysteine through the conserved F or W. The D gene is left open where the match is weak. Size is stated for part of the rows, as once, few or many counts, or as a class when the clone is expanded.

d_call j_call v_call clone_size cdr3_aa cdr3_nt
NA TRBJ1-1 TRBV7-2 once CASSLRVTEAFF TGTGCCAGCAGCTTAAGGGTCACTGAAGCTTTCTTT
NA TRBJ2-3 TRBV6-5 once CASSYSLGAGADTQYF TGTGCCAGCAGTTACTCTTTGGGGGCGGGAGCAGATACGCAGTATTTT
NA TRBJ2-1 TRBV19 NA CASSFGGSSYNEQFF TGTGCCAGTAGTTTCGGAGGGAGCTCCTACAATGAGCAGTTCTTC
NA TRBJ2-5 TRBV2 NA CASSERRQETQYF TGTGCCAGCAGTGAAAGGAGACAAGAGACCCAGTACTTC
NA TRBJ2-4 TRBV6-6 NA CASSKDHTGNIQYF TGTGCCAGCAGTAAAGATCACACGGGGAACATTCAGTACTTC
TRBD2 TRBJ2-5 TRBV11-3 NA CASSLGSSGRETQYF TGTGCCAGCAGCTTAGGATCCAGCGGGAGGGAGACCCAGTACTTC
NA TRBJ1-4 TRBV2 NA CASSGRVPNEKLFF TGTGCCAGCAGTGGCAGGGTGCCTAATGAAAAACTGTTTTTT
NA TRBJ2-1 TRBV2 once CASSYDRSSYNEQFF TGTGCCAGCAGTTACGACAGGAGCTCCTACAATGAGCAGTTCTTC
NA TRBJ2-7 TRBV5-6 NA CASSLQGPGTGEQYF TGTGCCAGCAGCTTGCAGGGGCCGGGAACGGGGGAGCAGTACTTC
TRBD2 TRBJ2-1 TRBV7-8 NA CASRGLAGAYNEQFF TGTGCCAGCAGGGGACTAGCGGGAGCATACAATGAGCAGTTCTTC
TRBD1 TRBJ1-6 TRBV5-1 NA CASSLPTGGAGNSPLHF TGCGCCAGCAGCTTGCCGACAGGGGGCGCGGGTAATTCACCCCTCCACTTT
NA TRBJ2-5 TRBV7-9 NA CASSLDGVETQYF TGTGCCAGCAGCTTAGACGGGGTTGAGACCCAGTACTTC
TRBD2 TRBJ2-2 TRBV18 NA CASSPRPSGSSTGELFF TGTGCCAGCTCACCAAGGCCTAGCGGGAGCTCCACCGGGGAGCTGTTTTTT
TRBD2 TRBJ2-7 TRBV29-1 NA CSVEGGRKGGYYEQYF TGCAGCGTTGAAGGCGGGAGAAAGGGTGGATACTACGAGCAGTACTTC
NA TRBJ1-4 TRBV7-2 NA CASSLEGRANEKLFF TGTGCCAGCAGCTTGGAGGGTCGAGCTAATGAAAAACTGTTTTTT
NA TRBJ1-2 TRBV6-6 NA CASSYKGIGYTF TGTGCCAGCAGTTACAAAGGGATTGGCTACACCTTC
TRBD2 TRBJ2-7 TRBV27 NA CASPGGPMYF TGTGCCAGCCCGGGGGGACCGATGTACTTC
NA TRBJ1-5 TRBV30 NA CAWSPGVGNQPQHF TGTGCCTGGAGTCCCGGAGTTGGCAATCAGCCCCAGCATTTT